These 26 T cell receptor beta chains share one sample of origin, sequenced in a study of shared clonotypes between healthy human individuals (dated by TCRdb to the early 2020s). Receptor amplification or capture employed the immunoSEQ multiplex PCR assay. TCRdb retrieved this table from immuneACCESS and kept in-frame rearrangements only. Not all clones are present; in checked studies, unresolved V genes account for under half, and no reason is known for the remainder. The sample contains about a million clones, roughly 75% of them found a single time. The top ten clonotypes cover over 1.3% of the sample. Sequencing was done on a sample of memory CD4+ T cells sorted from blood. This specimen's cell subset or site label, interpreted: CD45RA-negative fraction. These receptors came from a man between 18 and 29 years old in good health.

The gene calls are TRBV15 and TRBJ1-5; D unresolved. The germline CDR1 and CDR2 sequences are LNHNV and YYDKDF (reference sequence). Trimming left V 3 bases short and J 2 bases short, with 11 bases between. CDR3 length equals 15 residues. Here the CDR3 DNA reads TGTGCCACCAGCAGTCCCGGGGAAGGCAATCAGCCCCAGCATTTT. Translated, it gives CATSSPGEGNQPQHF.

The rearrangement joins TRBV7-2 to TRBJ1-4; perhaps TRBD1 as D (5 bases). Germline V gene data show CDR1 as SGHTA and CDR2 as FQGNSA. V lost 5 bases and J 4 bases, leaving 20 bases between the germline ends. The CDR3 is 17 amino acids. In nucleotides, the CDR3 is TGTGCCAGCAGCCCAGGAGTGGGGCGGGGAAATAATGAAAAACTGTTTTTT. Its protein is CASSPGVGRGNNEKLFF.

Only a few counts were recorded for this clone. The V call is TRBV18, the J call TRBJ1-6; a possible D gene is TRBD1 (6 bases). Trimming took 6 bases from V and 9 from J, leaving 18 bases between them. CDR1 and CDR2 (germline): KGHSH, LQKENI. The CDR3 runs to 15 residues. This CDR3 is CASSPGQLGFSPLHF. The CDR3 DNA sequence: TGTGCCAGCTCCCCTGGACAGTTAGGATTTTCACCCCTCCACTTT.

V is TRBV4-1 and J is TRBJ1-2, with D tentatively TRBD1 (6 bases). Trimming cost V 1 base and J 8 bases, with 23 bases left between them. The germline gives CDR1 MGHRA, CDR2 YSYEKL. The CDR3 is 17 amino acids. CDR3 sequence (DNA): TGCGCCAGCAGCCAAGCGAACCCGGGACAATCTCGAAGAGGCTACACCTTC. Translated: CASSQANPGQSRRGYTF.

This chain links TRBV11-2 with TRBJ2-3; maybe TRBD1 (5 bases). CDR3 length equals 15 residues. V shed 2 bases and J shed 2 bases, with 11 bases lying between them. The V gene's germline CDR1 is SGHAT and CDR2 FQNNGV. CDR3: CASSLPTRDTDTQYF. The DNA of the CDR3 is TGTGCCAGCAGCTTACCGACCAGGGACACAGATACGCAGTATTTT.

V usage is TRBV30 and J usage is TRBJ2-1, with TRBD2 as a possible D gene (5 bases). The CDR3 spans 13 residues. Germline V gene sequence: CDR1 GTSNPN, CDR2 SVGIG (reference sequence). Trimming left V 3 bases short and J 4 bases short, with 10 bases between. CDR3: CAWRLEPYNEQFF. Here the CDR3 DNA reads TGTGCCTGGAGACTAGAGCCATACAATGAGCAGTTCTTC.

The chain couples TRBV10-3 to TRBJ2-7; 7 nucleotides match TRBD2. This CDR3 spans 15 amino acids. The ends lost 5 bases at V and 6 bases at J; junction bases unmatched: 13. Per the germline V gene, CDR1 is ENHRY and CDR2 is SYGVKD. CDR3 in amino acids: CAISTAGTIGSEQYF. CDR3 nucleotides: TGTGCCATCAGTACCGCCGGGACTATAGGCTCCGAGCAGTACTTC.

This chain links TRBV27 with TRBJ1-1, with D maybe TRBD1 (5 bases). The V gene lost 6 bases and the J gene lost 1 base, with 12 bases spanning the gap. The CDR3 totals 14 residues. Germline CDR1 reads MNHEY; CDR2 reads SMNVEV (reference sequence). The CDR3 DNA reads as TGTGCCAGCAGCCTCAGGGACCCGAACACTGAAGCTTTCTTT. Its protein product is CASSLRDPNTEAFF.

This chain links TRBV7-8 with TRBJ1-4; D is undetermined. Germline CDR1 reads SGHVS; CDR2 reads FQNEAQ. The ends were cut back, 8 bases at V and 7 bases at J, with 11 bases in the middle. The CDR3 length is 12 residues. This CDR3 reads CASGRVGEKLFF. In DNA form, the CDR3 reads TGTGCCAGCGGCCGTGTTGGTGAAAAACTGTTTTTT.

The genes are TRBV6-1 and TRBJ2-7; D might be TRBD1 (6 bases). The CDR3 sequence is 14 residues long. V lost 9 bases to trimming and J lost 5 bases, with 20 bases between them. Germline CDR1 is MNHNS and CDR2 is SASEGT. CDR3 loop: CASRRQGSADEQYF. CDR3 DNA: TGTGCCAGTCGGCGGCAGGGGTCGGCCGACGAGCAGTACTTC.

A word on this clone: The junction shows a germline mismatch at one end, possibly a read error. J is TRBJ1-4 and V is TRBV7-7, with a tentative D call TRBD1 (5 bases). CDR3 length equals 19 residues. The germline CDR1 and CDR2 sequences are SSHAT and FNYEAQ (reference sequence). As DNA, the CDR3 is TGTGCTAGCAGCCGTACGCCGGGACCCACAACGGCAACTAATGAAAAACTGTTTTTT. This sequence encodes CASSRTPGPTTATNEKLFF.

J is TRBJ1-2 and V is TRBV7-9; D not certain. Germline V gene sequence: CDR1 SEHNR, CDR2 FQNEAQ (reference sequence). This CDR3 region has 12 residues. The ends were cut back, 5 bases at V and 5 bases at J, with 9 bases in the middle. In nucleotides, the CDR3 is TGTGCCAGCAGCCCTACAAGTTATGGCTACACCTTC. This codes for CASSPTSYGYTF.

A word on this clone: Possible read error: a much larger clone is one base away. The sample holds other DNA sequences that translate to the same CDR3. This chain uses TRBV5-4 with TRBJ1-2, with D unresolved. Germline assignment: CDR1 SGHNT and CDR2 YYREEE (reference sequence). V shed 4 bases and J shed 1 base, with 8 bases lying between them. CDR3 length: 13 residues. In DNA form, the CDR3 reads TGTGCCAGCAGCCCGGACGGTAACTATGGCTACACCTTC. Encoded protein: CASSPDGNYGYTF. The complete variable domain, with remaining parts taken from reference TRBV5-4 and TRBJ1-2, reads ETGVTQSPTHLIKTRGQQVTLRCSSQSGHNTVSWYQQALGQGPQFIFQYYREEENGRGNFPPRFSGLQFPNYSSELNVNALELDDSALYLCASSPDGNYGYTFGSGTRLTVV.

This chain uses TRBV19 with TRBJ2-3; D possibly matches TRBD1 or TRBD2 (6 bases each). Trimming removed 3 bases at V and 5 bases at J, with 12 bases between. CDR1 is LNHDA, CDR2 SQIVND, per germline (reference sequence). The CDR3 loop spans 14 amino acids. CDR3: CASSIDRGRDTQYF. CDR3 nucleotides: TGTGCCAGTAGTATCGACCGGGGGCGAGATACGCAGTATTTT.

The chain is built from TRBV5-1 and TRBJ1-6; D may be TRBD1 (5 bases). The CDR3 spans 16 residues. The V end was cut by 0 bases, the J end by 5 bases, with 12 bases between. Germline CDR1 and CDR2: SGHRS and YFSETQ. The CDR3 bases are TGCGCCAGCAGCTTGGGGACACTGGGGAATAATTCACCCCTCCACTTT. It encodes CASSLGTLGNNSPLHF.

The CDR3 DNA is TGTGCCAGCTCACCGTACAGTGCCACAGATACGCAGTATTTT. It specifies CASSPYSATDTQYF. J is TRBJ2-3 and V is TRBV18, with D hard to call. CDR1 and CDR2 from the germline V gene are KGHSH and LQKENI. V was cut by 3 bases and J by 2 bases, with 9 bases left in between. The CDR3 extends over 14 amino acids.

The V and J genes are TRBV19 and TRBJ2-5; 7 bases align to TRBD2. V lost 4 bases, J lost 4 bases, and 6 bases stayed unmatched. The germline V gene encodes CDR1 LNHDA and CDR2 SQIVND (reference sequence). This CDR3 has 14 amino acids. The CDR3 nucleotides read TGTGCCAGTAGTAGGGGACTAATAGGAGAGACCCAGTACTTC. Its translation is CASSRGLIGETQYF.

The chain is built from TRBV10-3 and TRBJ2-2; weak D call: TRBD2 (6 bases). V gave up 2 bases and J gave up 6 bases, with 19 bases separating them. Germline V gene sequence: CDR1 ENHRY, CDR2 SYGVKD. There are 17 residues in the CDR3. The CDR3 loop reads CAISETQTGTAPGELFF. CDR3 DNA: TGTGCCATCAGTGAGACCCAGACCGGGACTGCACCCGGGGAGCTGTTTTTT.

To note about this clone: Within the sample, other DNA sequences also encode this same CDR3. This chain connects TRBV18 to TRBJ2-5; the D gene could be TRBD1 or TRBD2 (5 bases each). Trimming shortened V by 5 bases and J by 1 base, and 8 bases separated the two germline ends. Per the germline V gene, CDR1 is KGHSH and CDR2 is LQKENI. This CDR3 is 13 amino acids long. This CDR3 is CASSRGRQETQYF. The DNA for the CDR3 is TGTGCCAGCTCAAGGGGACGCCAAGAGACCCAGTACTTC.

The rearrangement uses TRBV6-5 and TRBJ2-3; no clear D. In germline, CDR1 is MNHEY, CDR2 SVGAGI. The CDR3 is 12 residues long. Trimming removed 6 bases at V and 7 bases at J, with 11 bases between. The CDR3 DNA reads as TGTGCCAGCAGCACGACCGGCAATACGCAGTATTTT. Its protein product is CASSTTGNTQYF.

V and J are TRBV25-1 and TRBJ2-3, with D maybe TRBD1 (5 bases). The V and J ends lost 3 bases and 5 bases respectively, with 6 bases between them. The V gene's germline CDR1 is MGHDK and CDR2 SYGVNS. The CDR3 has 12 residues. The CDR3: CASSDTGDTQYF. The CDR3 DNA follows: TGTGCCAGCAGTGACACAGGAGATACGCAGTATTTT.

The rearrangement uses TRBV10-3 and TRBJ1-3; D perhaps matches TRBD1 (5 bases). V was cut by 0 bases and J by 7 bases, with 10 bases left in between. Germline CDR1 ENHRY, CDR2 SYGVKD. CDR3 size: 14 residues. The CDR3 is CAISESEGSNTIYF. Here the CDR3 DNA reads TGTGCCATCAGTGAGTCTGAGGGGTCGAACACCATATATTTT.

This chain links TRBV28 with TRBJ2-5; D is possibly TRBD1 (5 bases). Looked up from germline, CDR1 is MDHEN and CDR2 is SYDVKM. Trimming left V 5 bases short and J 5 bases short, with 15 bases between. This CDR3 region has 14 residues. The CDR3, as DNA: TGTGCCAGCAGTCCCCCGCAGGGCTGGGAGACCCAGTACTTC. Its translation is CASSPPQGWETQYF.

The rearrangement joins TRBV6-6 to TRBJ1-2, with D perhaps TRBD1 (5 bases). This CDR3 is 13 amino acids long. Trimming stripped 5 bases from V and 10 bases from J, with 17 bases between. Germline V gives CDR1 MNHNY, CDR2 SVGAGI (reference sequence). In DNA, the CDR3 is TGTGCCAGCAGTCGCCAAGCGGACGGGACCTACACCTTC. Encoded protein: CASSRQADGTYTF.

V gene TRBV7-9 combines with J gene TRBJ1-1, with 8 bases fitting TRBD1. In germline, CDR1 is SEHNR, CDR2 FQNEAQ (reference sequence). V shed 1 base and J 5 bases; nucleotides not matched to a gene: 6. The CDR3 is 15 amino acids. This chain's CDR3 is CASSLERQGATEAFF. CDR3 in DNA: TGTGCCAGCAGCTTAGAGAGGCAGGGGGCAACTGAAGCTTTCTTT.

The chain links TRBV5-1 to TRBJ2-3, with 10 bases matching TRBD2. The ends lost 4 bases at V and 1 base at J; junction bases unmatched: 6. The CDR3 covers 16 residues. Germline lookup yields CDR1 SGHRS and CDR2 YFSETQ. CDR3 coding DNA: TGCGCCAGCAGCACTGGACTAGCGGAGCGCACAGATACGCAGTATTTT. Protein sequence: CASSTGLAERTDTQYF. Full variable domain (missing parts from reference TRBV5-1 and TRBJ2-3): KAGVTQTPRYLIKTRGQQVTLSCSPISGHRSVSWYQQTPGQGLQFLFEYFSETQRNKGNFPGRFSGRQFSNSRSEMNVSTLELGDSALYLCASSTGLAERTDTQYFGPGTRLTVL.